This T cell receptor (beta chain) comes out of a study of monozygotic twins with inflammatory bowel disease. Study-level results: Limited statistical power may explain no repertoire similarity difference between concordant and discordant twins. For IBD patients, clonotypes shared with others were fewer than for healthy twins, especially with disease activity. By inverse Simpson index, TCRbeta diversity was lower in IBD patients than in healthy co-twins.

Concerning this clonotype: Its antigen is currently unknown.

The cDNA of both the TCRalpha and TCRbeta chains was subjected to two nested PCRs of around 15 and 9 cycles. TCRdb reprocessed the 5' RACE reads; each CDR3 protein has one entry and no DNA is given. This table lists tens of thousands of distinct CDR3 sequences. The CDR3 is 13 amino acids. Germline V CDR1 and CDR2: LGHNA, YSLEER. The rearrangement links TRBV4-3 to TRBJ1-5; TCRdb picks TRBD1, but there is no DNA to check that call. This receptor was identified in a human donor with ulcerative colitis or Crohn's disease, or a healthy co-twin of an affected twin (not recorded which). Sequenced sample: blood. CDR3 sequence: CASSQERRQPQHF.